These 2 T cell receptor beta chains came from one sample sequenced in a study of human T cells and chemical hapten exposure. TCRdb analysed the RACE reads with MiXCR anew, one entry per CDR3 protein. Here the sample spans 60,000 to 80,000 distinct CDR3 sequences, around 30% being singletons. Time point meaning: patch test 1, 2 weeks after DPC sensitization. Described treatment: therapeutic diphenylcyclopropenone sensitization with weekly scalp DPC. The sequences come from whole blood, collected in connection with sensitization to the hapten diphenylcyclopropenone (DPC). These receptors came from a man in his forties with alopecia areata. Some clones in this sample may be carry-over from other donors' samples.

The chain recombines TRBV7-9 with TRBJ2-7, with D maybe TRBD2 (6 bases). Germline V gene data show CDR1 as SEHNR and CDR2 as FQNEAQ (reference sequence). With 1 base removed from V and 3 bases from J, the gap between germline ends came to 10 bases. There are 14 residues in the CDR3. This CDR3 is CASSLGIGSYEQYF. The CDR3 DNA sequence: TGTGCCAGCAGCTTAGGCATCGGGAGCTACGAGCAGTACTTC.

The rearrangement links TRBV7-2 to TRBJ2-7, with a weak D call TRBD1 (6 bases). Trimming left V 4 bases short and J 4 bases short, with 17 bases between. CDR3 length: 15 amino acids. Germline assignment: CDR1 SGHTA and CDR2 FQGNSA. The CDR3 here is CASSWAGPRGYEQYF. In nucleotides, the CDR3 is TGTGCCAGCAGCTGGGCAGGGCCCAGGGGTTACGAGCAGTACTTC.